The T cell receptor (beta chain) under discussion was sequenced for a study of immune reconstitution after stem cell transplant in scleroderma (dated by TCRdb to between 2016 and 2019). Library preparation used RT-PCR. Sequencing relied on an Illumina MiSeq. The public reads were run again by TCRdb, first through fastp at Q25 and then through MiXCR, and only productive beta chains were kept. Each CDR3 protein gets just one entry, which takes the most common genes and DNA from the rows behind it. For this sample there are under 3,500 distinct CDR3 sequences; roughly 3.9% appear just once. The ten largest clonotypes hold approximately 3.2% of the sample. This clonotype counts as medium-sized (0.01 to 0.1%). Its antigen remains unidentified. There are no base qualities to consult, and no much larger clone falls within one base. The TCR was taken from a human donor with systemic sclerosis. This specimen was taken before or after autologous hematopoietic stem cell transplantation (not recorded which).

CDR3 region: CSARAGVVWEQFF. The bases read TGCAGTGCTAGGGCGGGAGTCGTATGGGAGCAGTTCTTC. The chain is encoded by TRBV20-1 joined to TRBJ2-1; 7 bases in the middle match TRBD2. CDR1 and CDR2 are read off the germline V gene (reference sequence) as DFQATT and SNEGSKA. Ends trimmed: V by 3 bases, J by 10 bases; bases unmatched to a gene: 9. From the cysteine up to the phenylalanine, the CDR3 has a length of 13 residues. CDR3 DNA only is kept here, 39 bases in frame from base 1.